These 2 T cell receptor beta chains were all obtained from the same sample, sequenced in a study of control samples from healthy donors and cancer patients. Sequencing used immunoSEQ multiplex PCR; TCRdb keeps in-frame clones, though not all of them. The sample shows under 300,000 clones, roughly 80% of them seen only once. Sequencing was done on a sample of PBMCs. These TCRs come from an older woman with lung cancer.

V gene TRBV19 combines with J gene TRBJ2-1, with D uncertain. Trimming took 6 bases from V and 6 from J, leaving 12 bases between them. The CDR3 contains 13 residues. Germline CDR1 reads LNHDA; CDR2 reads SQIVND (reference sequence). CDR3 nucleotides: TGTGCCAGTAGCCCCCTTTTGAGCAATGAGCAGTTCTTC. This sequence encodes CASSPLLSNEQFF. The variable domain in full, with the rest retrieved from reference TRBV19 and TRBJ2-1, is DGGITQSPKYLFRKEGQNVTLSCEQNLNHDAMYWYRQDPGQGLRLIYYSQIVNDFQKGDIAEGYSVSREKKESFPLTVTSAQKNPTAFYLCASSPLLSNEQFFGPGTRLTVL.

The V gene is TRBV5-4, the J gene TRBJ2-3, with 12 bases fitting TRBD2. Per germline, CDR1 SGHNT and CDR2 YYREEE (reference sequence). This CDR3 contains 16 residues. V shed 4 bases, J shed 2 bases, and the junction held 5 bases outside the gene matches. The CDR3, as DNA: TGTGCCAGCAGCAGCGGGACTAGCGGGCTCACAGATACGCAGTATTTT. Its protein product is CASSSGTSGLTDTQYF.